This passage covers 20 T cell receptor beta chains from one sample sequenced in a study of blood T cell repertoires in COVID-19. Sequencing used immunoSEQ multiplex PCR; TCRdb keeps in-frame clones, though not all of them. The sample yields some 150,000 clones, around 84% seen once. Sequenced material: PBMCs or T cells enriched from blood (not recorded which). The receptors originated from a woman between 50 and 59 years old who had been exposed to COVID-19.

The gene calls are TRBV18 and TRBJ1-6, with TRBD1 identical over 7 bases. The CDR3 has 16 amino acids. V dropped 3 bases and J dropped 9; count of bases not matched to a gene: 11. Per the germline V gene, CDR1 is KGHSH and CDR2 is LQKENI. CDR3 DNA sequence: TGTGCCAGCTCACCGCCCACAGGGGTAGGGGTTTCACCCCTCCACTTT. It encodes CASSPPTGVGVSPLHF.

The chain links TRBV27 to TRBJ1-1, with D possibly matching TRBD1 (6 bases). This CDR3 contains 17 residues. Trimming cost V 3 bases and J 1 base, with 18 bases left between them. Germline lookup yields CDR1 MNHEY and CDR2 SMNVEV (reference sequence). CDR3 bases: TGTGCCAGCAGTTTTTCTGGCAAACAGGGACCGAACACTGAAGCTTTCTTT. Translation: CASSFSGKQGPNTEAFF.

The CDR3 loop reads CASRLGSRGNTEAFF. CDR3 DNA sequence: TGTGCAAGTCGCTTAGGGTCCAGGGGGAATACTGAAGCTTTCTTT. V gene TRBV12-2 combines with J gene TRBJ1-1; the table's D call, TRBD1, was not checked against the DNA. TRBV12-2 is classified as a pseudogene. The CDR3 contains 15 residues.

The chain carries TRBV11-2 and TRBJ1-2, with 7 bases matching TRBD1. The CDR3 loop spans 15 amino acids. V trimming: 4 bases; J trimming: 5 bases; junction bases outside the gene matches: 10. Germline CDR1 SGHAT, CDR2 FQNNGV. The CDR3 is CASSSAGSTGYGYTF. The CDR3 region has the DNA TGTGCCAGCAGCTCAGCCGGGTCGACAGGGTATGGCTACACCTTC.

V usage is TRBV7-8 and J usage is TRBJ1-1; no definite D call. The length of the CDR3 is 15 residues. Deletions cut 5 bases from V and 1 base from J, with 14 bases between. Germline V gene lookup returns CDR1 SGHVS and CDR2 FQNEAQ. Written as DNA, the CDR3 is TGTGCCAGCAGCCACCGGACGGGGAGGAACACTGAAGCTTTCTTT. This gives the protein CASSHRTGRNTEAFF. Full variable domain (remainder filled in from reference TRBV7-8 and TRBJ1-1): GAGVSQSPRYKVAKRGQDVALRCDPISGHVSLFWYQQALGQGPEFLTYFQNEAQLDKSGLPSDRFFAERPEGSVSTLKIQRTQQEDSAVYLCASSHRTGRNTEAFFGQGTRLTVV.

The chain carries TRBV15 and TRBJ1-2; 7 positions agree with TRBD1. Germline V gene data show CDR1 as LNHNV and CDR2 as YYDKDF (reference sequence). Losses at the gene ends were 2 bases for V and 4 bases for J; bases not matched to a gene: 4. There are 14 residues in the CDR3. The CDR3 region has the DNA TGTGCCACCAGCAGAACCACAGGGGCCTATGGCTACACCTTC. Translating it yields CATSRTTGAYGYTF.

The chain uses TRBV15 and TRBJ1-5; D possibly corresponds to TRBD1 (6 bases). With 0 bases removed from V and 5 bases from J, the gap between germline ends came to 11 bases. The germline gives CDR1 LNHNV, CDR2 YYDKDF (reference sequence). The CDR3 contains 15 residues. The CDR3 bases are TGTGCCACCAGCAGAGACTGGGACAAAGATCAGCCCCAGCATTTT. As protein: CATSRDWDKDQPQHF.

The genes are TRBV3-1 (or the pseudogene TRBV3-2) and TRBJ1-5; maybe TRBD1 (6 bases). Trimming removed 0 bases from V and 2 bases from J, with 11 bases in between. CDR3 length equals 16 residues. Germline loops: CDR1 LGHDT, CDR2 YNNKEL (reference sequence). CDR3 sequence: CASSQEGGAGNQPQHF. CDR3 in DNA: TGTGCCAGCAGCCAAGAGGGGGGGGCCGGCAATCAGCCCCAGCATTTT.

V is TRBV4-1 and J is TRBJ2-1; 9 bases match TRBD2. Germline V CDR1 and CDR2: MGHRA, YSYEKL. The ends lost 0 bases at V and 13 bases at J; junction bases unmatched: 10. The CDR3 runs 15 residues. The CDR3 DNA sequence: TGCGCCAGCAGCCAAGATTGGAGACTAGCGGAAACCCAGTTCTTC. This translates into CASSQDWRLAETQFF.

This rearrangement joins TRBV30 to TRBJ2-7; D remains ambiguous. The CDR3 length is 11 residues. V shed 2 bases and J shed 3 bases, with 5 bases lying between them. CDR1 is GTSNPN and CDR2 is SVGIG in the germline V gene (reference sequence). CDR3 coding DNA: TGTGCCTGGAGTACTGTCTACGAGCAGTACTTC. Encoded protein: CAWSTVYEQYF.

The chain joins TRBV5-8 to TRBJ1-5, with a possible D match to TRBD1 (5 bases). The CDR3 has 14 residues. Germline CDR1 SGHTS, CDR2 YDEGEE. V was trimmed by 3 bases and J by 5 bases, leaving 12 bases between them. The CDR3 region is CASSSGGADQPQHF. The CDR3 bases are TGTGCCAGCAGCTCTGGAGGGGCGGATCAGCCCCAGCATTTT.

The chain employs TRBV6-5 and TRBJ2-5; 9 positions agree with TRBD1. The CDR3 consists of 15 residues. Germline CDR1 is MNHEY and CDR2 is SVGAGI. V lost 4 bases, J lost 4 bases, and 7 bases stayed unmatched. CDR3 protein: CASSSRDRAGETQYF. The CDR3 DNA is TGTGCCAGCAGTTCCCGGGACAGGGCTGGAGAGACCCAGTACTTC.

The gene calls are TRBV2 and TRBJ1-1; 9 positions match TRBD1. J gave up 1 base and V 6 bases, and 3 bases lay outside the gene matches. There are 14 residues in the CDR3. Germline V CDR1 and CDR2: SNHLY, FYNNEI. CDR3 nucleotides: TGTGCCAGCAGCTCGGACAGGGGGAACACTGAAGCTTTCTTT. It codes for CASSSDRGNTEAFF.

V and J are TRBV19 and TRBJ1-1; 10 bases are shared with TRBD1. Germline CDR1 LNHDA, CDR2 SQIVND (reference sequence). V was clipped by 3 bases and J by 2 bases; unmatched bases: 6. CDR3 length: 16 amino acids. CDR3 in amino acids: CASSMVTGGLNTEAFF. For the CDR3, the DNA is TGTGCCAGTAGTATGGTGACAGGGGGCCTTAACACTGAAGCTTTCTTT.

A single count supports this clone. The CDR3 loop reads CASTSNWDSPDFNYGYTF. Here the CDR3 DNA reads TGTGCCAGTACCTCAAACTGGGACAGCCCTGATTTTAACTATGGCTACACCTTC. V and J are TRBV19 and TRBJ1-2; 7 bases are a match to TRBD1. V gave up 7 bases and J gave up 1 base; unmatched junction bases: 18. CDR1 is LNHDA, CDR2 SQIVND, per germline (reference sequence). This CDR3 spans 18 amino acids.

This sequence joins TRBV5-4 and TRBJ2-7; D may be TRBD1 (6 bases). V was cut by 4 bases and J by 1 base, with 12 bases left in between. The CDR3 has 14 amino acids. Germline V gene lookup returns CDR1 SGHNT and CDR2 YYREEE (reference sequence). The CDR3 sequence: CASSPDRSSYEQYF. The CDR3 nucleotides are TGTGCCAGCAGCCCCGACAGGAGTTCCTACGAGCAGTACTTC.

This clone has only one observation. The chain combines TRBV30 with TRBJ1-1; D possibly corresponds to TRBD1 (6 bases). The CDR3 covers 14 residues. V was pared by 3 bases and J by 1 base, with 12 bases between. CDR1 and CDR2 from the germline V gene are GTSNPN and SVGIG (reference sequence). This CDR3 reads CAWSVLGGNTEAFF. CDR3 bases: TGTGCCTGGAGCGTGCTAGGGGGGAACACTGAAGCTTTCTTT. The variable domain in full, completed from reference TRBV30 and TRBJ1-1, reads SQTIHQWPATLVQPVGSPLSLECTVEGTSNPNLYWYRQAAGRGLQLLFYSVGIGQISSEVPQNLSASRPQDRQFILSSKKLLLSDSGFYLCAWSVLGGNTEAFFGQGTRLTVV.

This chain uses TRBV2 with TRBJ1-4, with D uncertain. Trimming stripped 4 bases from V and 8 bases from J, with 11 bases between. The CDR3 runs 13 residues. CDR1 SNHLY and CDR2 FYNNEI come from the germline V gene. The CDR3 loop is CASSGRSGEKLFF. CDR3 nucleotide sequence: TGTGCCAGCAGTGGACGATCGGGGGAAAAACTGTTTTTT.

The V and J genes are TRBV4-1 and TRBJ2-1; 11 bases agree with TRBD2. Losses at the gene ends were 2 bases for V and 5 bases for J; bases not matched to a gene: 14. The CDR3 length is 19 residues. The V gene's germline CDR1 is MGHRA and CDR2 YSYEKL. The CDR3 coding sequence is TGCGCCAGCAGCCAACTGGGACTAGCGGATCCGAGGGGCGACAATGAGCAGTTCTTC. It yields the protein CASSQLGLADPRGDNEQFF.

In DNA form, the CDR3 reads TGTGCCAGCAGCTCGGGACTAGCGGGGGGGCCGGGCACCGGGGAGCTGTTTTTT. This translates into CASSSGLAGGPGTGELFF. The chain couples TRBV9 to TRBJ2-2, with 16 positions matching TRBD2. The germline V gene encodes CDR1 SGDLS and CDR2 YYNGEE. Germline trimming cut 4 bases from V and 4 bases from J; bases unmatched to any gene: 7. The CDR3 contains 18 residues.